Each of the 23 T cell receptor beta chains below was sequenced from the same sample in a study of OX40 agonist ivuxolimab in advanced cancers. Sequenced by immunoSEQ multiplex PCR; TCRdb stores in-frame clones only, minus some. Among about 58,000 clones, approximately 86% were seen once, and the ten largest hold about 1%. Specimen: CD4+ or CD8+ T cells sorted from blood, collected in a trial of the OX40 agonist ivuxolimab. Receptors were obtained from an adult with an advanced solid tumor such as melanoma, head and neck, liver or kidney cancer.

This clone appeared a few times. The rearrangement links TRBV6-5 to TRBJ2-3; 8 nucleotides agree with TRBD2. This CDR3 spans 15 amino acids. Trimming removed 4 bases from V and 2 bases from J; junction bases left unmatched: 5. CDR1 is MNHEY, CDR2 SVGAGI, per germline. The CDR3 nucleotides are TGTGCCAGCAGTTTGATTAGCGGGGTCACAGATACGCAGTATTTT. This sequence encodes CASSLISGVTDTQYF.

The V gene is TRBV9, the J gene TRBJ1-2; D is unclear. Trimming pared 0 bases from V and 4 bases from J, leaving 10 bases between. Germline V gives CDR1 SGDLS, CDR2 YYNGEE. The CDR3 spans 14 residues. Here the CDR3 DNA reads TGTGCCAGCAGCGTAGTAAGGGATATCTATGGCTACACCTTC. Translated, it gives CASSVVRDIYGYTF.

The rearrangement links TRBV19 to TRBJ1-4, with 7 bases matching TRBD1. This CDR3 spans 16 amino acids. V lost 6 bases and J lost 2; bases outside the gene matches: 9. Germline V gene sequence: CDR1 LNHDA, CDR2 SQIVND (reference sequence). The CDR3 loop reads CASRTGGRGTNEKLFF. The DNA for the CDR3 is TGTGCCAGTAGAACCGGGGGCAGGGGGACTAATGAAAAACTGTTTTTT.

The chain links TRBV5-1 to TRBJ2-1, with D unclear. The length of the CDR3 is 13 residues. CDR1 is SGHRS, CDR2 YFSETQ, per germline. The V and J ends lost 3 bases and 6 bases respectively, with 10 bases between them. CDR3 in amino acids: CASSSDGSNEQFF. Written as DNA, the CDR3 is TGCGCCAGCAGCTCGGACGGCAGCAATGAGCAGTTCTTC.

The chain combines TRBV6-5 with TRBJ2-7; D remains unclear. The CDR3 covers 13 residues. The ends were cut back, 4 bases at V and 1 base at J, with 8 bases in the middle. CDR1 and CDR2 from the germline V gene are MNHEY and SVGAGI. CDR3 amino acids: CASSLFGSYEQYF. Here the CDR3 DNA reads TGTGCCAGCAGTTTATTCGGGTCCTACGAGCAGTACTTC.

The CDR3 nucleotides are TGTGCCACCAGCAGAGTGGGCAATGAGCAGTTCTTC. Residues: CATSRVGNEQFF. The chain uses TRBV15 and TRBJ2-1; D uncertain. The V end was cut by 1 base, the J end by 6 bases, with 4 bases between. Germline V gene lookup returns CDR1 LNHNV and CDR2 YYDKDF (reference sequence). This CDR3 spans 12 amino acids. The full variable domain, rest sourced from reference TRBV15 and TRBJ2-1, is DAMVIQNPRYQVTQFGKPVTLSCSQTLNHNVMYWYQQKSSQAPKLLFHYYDKDFNNEADTPDNFQSRRPNTSFCFLDIRSPGLGDTAMYLCATSRVGNEQFFGPGTRLTVL.

The rearrangement links TRBV7-6 to TRBJ1-5; possibly TRBD1 for D (6 bases). With 1 base removed from V and 7 bases from J, the gap between germline ends came to 17 bases. The CDR3 covers 16 residues. The germline gives CDR1 SGHVS, CDR2 FNYEAQ. Here the CDR3 DNA reads TGTGCCAGCAGCTTAGAAGGATCCAGGGGCGAGCAGCCCCAGCATTTT. Translation: CASSLEGSRGEQPQHF.

The chain is built from TRBV29-1 and TRBJ2-2; 12 nucleotides match TRBD2. The CDR3 covers 14 residues. Per germline, CDR1 SQVTM and CDR2 ANQGSEA. The trim removed 7 bases at V and 8 bases at J, leaving 8 bases unmatched. CDR3 DNA: TGCAGCGGTGAGACTAGCGGGGGTACGGGGGAGCTGTTTTTT. This codes for CSGETSGGTGELFF.

The chain couples TRBV27 to TRBJ2-3; D is unresolved. Germline V gene data show CDR1 as MNHEY and CDR2 as SMNVEV (reference sequence). The CDR3 sequence is 15 residues long. The V end lost 0 bases, the J end lost 6 bases, and 13 bases lay between the germline ends. CDR3 sequence: CASSLSNYQADTQYF. The CDR3, as DNA: TGTGCCAGCAGTTTATCGAACTATCAGGCGGATACGCAGTATTTT.

This chain uses TRBV10-3 with TRBJ2-1; 9 bases are a match to TRBD2. V was pared by 2 bases and J by 7 bases, with 6 bases of the junction left unmatched. The germline V gene encodes CDR1 ENHRY and CDR2 SYGVKD. The CDR3 sequence is 15 residues long. CDR3 nucleotide sequence: TGTGCCATCAGTGAGGTCCAGCGGGGGGAGAATGAGCAGTTCTTC. As protein: CAISEVQRGENEQFF.

This clone has just one count. V is TRBV5-8 and J is TRBJ2-1; D call uncertain. Germline V CDR1 and CDR2: SGHTS, YDEGEE. The germline V and J ends were trimmed by 0 bases and 6 bases, with 13 bases remaining between them. The CDR3 extends over 15 amino acids. The CDR3 region is CASSLGRPWGNEQFF. As DNA, the CDR3 is TGTGCCAGCAGCTTGGGAAGGCCCTGGGGCAATGAGCAGTTCTTC. Drawing the rest from reference TRBV5-8 and TRBJ2-1, the complete variable domain is EAGVTQSPTHLIKTRGQQATLRCSPISGHTSVYWYQQALGLGLQFLLWYDEGEERNRGNFPPRFSGRQFPNYSSELNVNALELEDSALYLCASSLGRPWGNEQFFGPGTRLTVL.

The chain recombines TRBV27 with TRBJ2-5; D assignment may be TRBD1 or TRBD2 (6 bases each). The J call could be wrong; TRBJ2-7 is a better fit for the DNA end. This CDR3 is built from 15 residues. Per the germline V gene, CDR1 is MNHEY and CDR2 is SMNVEV (reference sequence). The CDR3 bases are TGTGCCAGCACCCCCTTGGGGGGCTCCCTCTACGAGCAGTACTTC. Protein sequence: CASTPLGGSLYEQYF.

The chain employs TRBV7-9 and TRBJ1-2, with 8 bases aligning to TRBD1. This CDR3 contains 14 residues. J was trimmed by 7 bases and V by 5 bases; bases with no gene match: 9. The germline gives CDR1 SEHNR, CDR2 FQNEAQ (reference sequence). The CDR3 nucleotides read TGTGCCAGCAGCCCCAATAACAGGGGGATTGGCTACACCTTC. Its translation is CASSPNNRGIGYTF.

As regards this clone: Germline is not matched at one junction end, which may reflect a read error. V and J are TRBV27 and TRBJ2-1; possibly TRBD1 or TRBD2 for D (5 bases each). In germline, CDR1 is MNHEY, CDR2 SMNVEV (reference sequence). This CDR3 has 16 amino acids. CDR3 loop: CASSLSGTTTYNEQFF. DNA for the CDR3: TGTGCCAGCAGTCTATCAGGGACGACTACCTACAATGAGCAGTTCTTC.

Comments on this clone: Other nucleotide sequences in the sample specify the same CDR3. The genes are TRBV30 and TRBJ1-2; tentative D call: TRBD1 (5 bases). The germline V and J ends were trimmed by 2 bases and 6 bases, with 16 bases remaining between them. The CDR3 covers 14 residues. Germline assignment: CDR1 GTSNPN and CDR2 SVGIG (reference sequence). This chain's CDR3 is CAWSRGARANGYTF. The CDR3 DNA reads as TGTGCCTGGAGTCGGGGAGCCAGGGCTAATGGCTACACCTTC.

DNA of the CDR3: TGTGCCAGCACCCGAAGGACAAGCTATGGCTACACCTTC. Protein: CASTRRTSYGYTF. The chain couples TRBV2 to TRBJ1-2; the D gene is possibly TRBD1 (5 bases). CDR3 length: 13 residues. The V gene's germline CDR1 is SNHLY and CDR2 FYNNEI. V lost 7 bases and J lost 4, with 13 bases in between.

This clone was found once. The chain uses TRBV27 and TRBJ2-2, with D hard to call. The CDR3 loop spans 14 amino acids. The germline V gene has CDR1 MNHEY and CDR2 SMNVEV (reference sequence). Deletions cut 4 bases from V and 4 bases from J, with 10 bases between. The CDR3 reads CASSSPGGTGELFF. The CDR3 DNA follows: TGTGCCAGCAGTTCCCCGGGCGGCACCGGGGAGCTGTTTTTT.

The sample holds a few counts of this clone. The chain joins TRBV5-3 to TRBJ1-6; 7 nucleotides agree with TRBD1. TRBV5-3 is annotated as an ORF whose role is uncertain. CDR3 length: 14 residues. V shed 4 bases, J shed 9 bases, and the junction held 7 bases outside the gene matches. CDR3 bases: TGTGCCAGAAGCCAGAATACAGGGGCTTCACCCCTCCACTTT. Protein sequence: CARSQNTGASPLHF.

The chain uses TRBV2 and TRBJ2-7; D is unresolved. V was shortened by 5 bases and J by 0 bases, with 11 bases between the two germline ends. The CDR3 extends over 14 amino acids. Germline CDR1 and CDR2: SNHLY and FYNNEI. The CDR3 protein is CASSPRVLSYEQYF. The CDR3 nucleotides read TGTGCCAGCAGTCCCCGGGTACTCTCCTACGAGCAGTACTTC.

CDR3 sequence: CASSLSIGTSSYNEQFF. For the CDR3, the DNA is TGTGCCAGCAGTTTATCAATCGGGACAAGCTCCTACAATGAGCAGTTCTTC. This rearrangement joins TRBV27 to TRBJ2-1, with D tentatively TRBD1 (6 bases). The CDR3 extends over 17 amino acids. With 0 bases removed from V and 0 bases from J, the gap between germline ends came to 12 bases. Germline lookup yields CDR1 MNHEY and CDR2 SMNVEV (reference sequence).

V usage is TRBV7-7 and J usage is TRBJ2-2, with 8 bases identical to TRBD1. CDR1 is SSHAT and CDR2 is FNYEAQ in the germline V gene (reference sequence). The CDR3 is 16 amino acids. V shed 4 bases and J 2 bases; nucleotides not matched to a gene: 6. The CDR3 DNA reads as TGTGCCAGCAGCTCCCAGACAGGGGTCAACACCGGGGAGCTGTTTTTT. It specifies CASSSQTGVNTGELFF.

Turning to this clone: One base away lies a much larger clone, so this may be a sequencing read error. This rearrangement joins TRBV2 to TRBJ1-5, with D perhaps matching TRBD1 (5 bases). The germline CDR1 and CDR2 sequences are SNHLY and FYNNEI. Trimming stripped 5 bases from V and 1 base from J, with 6 bases between. The CDR3 extends over 13 amino acids. The CDR3 nucleotides are TGTGCCAGCAGTCGACAGAGCAATCAGCCCCAGCATTTT. Protein product: CASSRQSNQPQHF.

The rearrangement links TRBV19 to TRBJ1-2; possibly TRBD1 for D (5 bases). V was cut by 8 bases and J by 0 bases, with 7 bases left in between. Germline-derived CDR1 and CDR2 are LNHDA and SQIVND (reference sequence). The CDR3 totals 12 residues. The CDR3 DNA reads TGTGCCAGTCAGACAGCTAACTATGGCTACACCTTC. The encoded protein is CASQTANYGYTF.